The present T cell receptor beta chain was sequenced within a study of blood T cell repertoires in COVID-19. For the study at large: Acute-phase and convalescent COVID-19 samples originated in the United States, Italy and Spain. T cells, B-cell-depleted T cells, or PBMCs supplied cDNA or gDNA.

Original data processing: For nucleated cells, counts were estimated from reference gene primer amplification. Sequencing used immunoSEQ multiplex PCR; TCRdb keeps in-frame clones, though not all of them. That table is the source of V, J and clone size, and D and trimming were worked out from the DNA. The sample has 35,000 to 45,000 clones; approximately 86% are singletons. V lost 6 bases and J 3 bases, leaving 18 bases between the germline ends. The germline V gene encodes CDR1 WNHNN and CDR2 SYGVQD (reference sequence). CDR3 length: 15 amino acids. V gene TRBV10-1 combines with J gene TRBJ2-7, with a weak D call TRBD2 (6 bases). Sequenced: peripheral blood. The source is a human donor in a cohort sampled during active COVID-19. For the CDR3, the DNA is TGCGCCAGCAGCCCGGTCGCAGGAGGGTTCTACGAGCAGTACTTC. Translation: CASSPVAGGFYEQYF.